The 27 T cell receptor beta chains listed next were all sequenced from one sample in a study of blood T cell repertoires in COVID-19. Libraries were prepared by immunoSEQ multiplex PCR; TCRdb keeps only in-frame clonotypes and omits some of them. The repertoire holds some 300,000 clones, with roughly 90% as singletons. Input material: PBMCs or T cells enriched from blood (not recorded which). These receptors all stem from a woman under 40 who had recovered from COVID-19.

The chain links TRBV5-1 to TRBJ1-5; D remains unclear. The CDR3 spans 13 residues. Trimming pared 4 bases from V and 8 bases from J, leaving 13 bases between. Germline-derived CDR1 and CDR2 are SGHRS and YFSETQ. The CDR3 bases are TGCGCCAGCAGCACGGCCCCCGGGGAGCCCCAGCATTTT. Its protein product is CASSTAPGEPQHF. Using reference TRBV5-1 and TRBJ1-5 for the parts outside the CDR3, the full variable domain is KAGVTQTPRYLIKTRGQQVTLSCSPISGHRSVSWYQQTPGQGLQFLFEYFSETQRNKGNFPGRFSGRQFSNSRSEMNVSTLELGDSALYLCASSTAPGEPQHFGDGTRLSIL.

The chain joins TRBV28 to TRBJ1-2, with D possibly TRBD1 on 6 matching bases. This CDR3 region has 14 residues. Deletions cut 10 bases from V and 6 bases from J, with 21 bases between. Per germline, CDR1 MDHEN and CDR2 SYDVKM. The CDR3 loop is CAITTGGVENGYTF. CDR3 DNA: TGTGCCATCACGACGGGGGGCGTGGAGAATGGCTACACCTTC.

In its sample, this clone was seen a few times. The rearrangement uses TRBV7-3 and TRBJ1-1; the D gene is possibly TRBD1 (6 bases). The CDR3 loop spans 15 amino acids. V gave up 1 base and J gave up 1 base, with 10 bases separating them. Looked up from germline, CDR1 is SGHTA and CDR2 is FQGTGA. Written as DNA, the CDR3 is TGTGCCAGCAGCTTAAGTGGGGGACAGAACACTGAAGCTTTCTTT. It translates to CASSLSGGQNTEAFF. Supplemented by reference TRBV7-3 and TRBJ1-1, the full variable domain reads GAGVSQTPSNKVTEKGKYVELRCDPISGHTALYWYRQSLGQGPEFLIYFQGTGAADDSGLPNDRFFAVRPEGSVSTLKIQRTERGDSAVYLCASSLSGGQNTEAFFGQGTRLTVV.

The CDR3 nucleotides read TGTGCCAGTACCGCGACAGGCTCCAAAGGGGAGCTGTTTTTT. Its protein is CASTATGSKGELFF. The chain recombines TRBV19 with TRBJ2-2; a possible D gene is TRBD1 (6 bases). CDR1 LNHDA and CDR2 SQIVND come from the germline V gene (reference sequence). The CDR3 loop spans 14 amino acids. The V end lost 7 bases, the J end lost 8 bases, and 17 bases lay between the germline ends.

V gene TRBV28 combines with J gene TRBJ2-7, with a tentative D call TRBD2 (5 bases). V was trimmed by 6 bases and J by 3 bases, leaving 12 bases between them. CDR3 length: 13 residues. CDR1 is MDHEN, CDR2 SYDVKM, per germline. Here the CDR3 reads CASRRTENYEQYF. DNA for the CDR3: TGTGCCAGCAGACGGACTGAGAACTACGAGCAGTACTTC.

This chain uses TRBV5-4 with TRBJ1-2, with D tentatively TRBD1 (6 bases). V lost 4 bases to trimming and J lost 5 bases, with 18 bases between them. CDR1 is SGHNT, CDR2 YYREEE, per germline (reference sequence). The CDR3 length is 15 residues. The CDR3: CASSPRTDGRYGYTF. CDR3 nucleotides: TGTGCCAGCAGCCCAAGGACAGATGGGCGATATGGCTACACCTTC. Combining the CDR3 with reference TRBV5-4 and TRBJ1-2 gives the whole variable domain ETGVTQSPTHLIKTRGQQVTLRCSSQSGHNTVSWYQQALGQGPQFIFQYYREEENGRGNFPPRFSGLQFPNYSSELNVNALELDDSALYLCASSPRTDGRYGYTFGSGTRLTVV.

The chain employs TRBV6-2 or TRBV6-3 and TRBJ2-7; 9 bases agree with TRBD1. Germline CDR1 MNHEY, CDR2 SVGEGT. The CDR3 contains 14 residues. With V trimmed by 5 bases and J by 4 bases, 6 bases remained unmatched. CDR3 residues: CASSRGQGIYEQYF. The CDR3 nucleotides are TGTGCCAGCAGTCGGGGACAGGGTATTTACGAGCAGTACTTC.

CDR3 nucleotide sequence: TGTGCCAGTAGTCCCCCTAGCGGGGGGGCCAATGAGCAGTTCTTC. This translates into CASSPPSGGANEQFF. This rearrangement joins TRBV19 to TRBJ2-1; 12 bases map to TRBD2. The CDR3 has 15 amino acids. The V gene's germline CDR1 is LNHDA and CDR2 SQIVND (reference sequence). The V gene end was trimmed by 5 bases and the J gene end by 6 bases; junction bases not matched to a gene: 5.

The chain couples TRBV4-1 to TRBJ2-1; maybe TRBD2 (6 bases). Germline CDR1 and CDR2: MGHRA and YSYEKL. V lost 0 bases and J 13 bases, leaving 10 bases between the germline ends. CDR3 size: 12 residues. The CDR3 region is CASSQDGTYQFF. The CDR3 nucleotides read TGCGCCAGCAGCCAAGATGGGACTTATCAGTTCTTC.

J is TRBJ1-1 and V is TRBV27, with a weak D call TRBD1 (6 bases). Germline V gene data show CDR1 as MNHEY and CDR2 as SMNVEV (reference sequence). Trimming left V 0 bases short and J 2 bases short, with 10 bases between. The CDR3 has 15 amino acids. The CDR3, as DNA: TGTGCCAGCAGTTTATCCGCAGGGACAAACACTGAAGCTTTCTTT. As protein: CASSLSAGTNTEAFF.

The V gene is TRBV7-2, the J gene TRBJ2-7; the D gene is possibly TRBD1 (6 bases). The V gene's germline CDR1 is SGHTA and CDR2 FQGNSA. Deletions cut 5 bases from V and 0 bases from J, with 14 bases between. The CDR3 is 15 residues long. This CDR3 reads CASSLGAGPSYEQYF. The CDR3 region has the DNA TGTGCCAGCAGCCTGGGGGCGGGCCCCTCCTACGAGCAGTACTTC.

The chain has TRBV3-1 (or the pseudogene TRBV3-2) and TRBJ1-5; unclear D gene. This CDR3 has 12 amino acids. The germline CDR1 and CDR2 sequences are LGHDT and YNNKEL (reference sequence). V lost 2 bases, J lost 4 bases, and 3 bases lay in between. CDR3 DNA: TGTGCCAGCAGCCAACTAAATCAGCCCCAGCATTTT. Protein: CASSQLNQPQHF.

V and J are TRBV5-1 and TRBJ2-1; TRBD2 matches at 8 bases. This CDR3 has 18 residues. The V and J ends lost 0 bases and 3 bases, in that order; junction bases with no gene match: 11. Germline CDR1 SGHRS, CDR2 YFSETQ. CDR3 region: CASSLERGGKSDYNEQFF. As DNA, the CDR3 is TGCGCCAGCAGCTTGGAACGGGGGGGCAAGTCGGACTACAATGAGCAGTTCTTC.

The rearrangement uses TRBV12-5 and TRBJ2-2; 10 bases are a match to TRBD1. The CDR3 runs 16 residues. V lost 3 bases, J lost 4 bases, and 5 bases stayed unmatched. Germline lookup yields CDR1 LGHNT and CDR2 FRNRAP. CDR3 nucleotides: TGTGCTAGTGGTTTCGGGACAGGGGTATCCACCGGGGAGCTGTTTTTT. This encodes CASGFGTGVSTGELFF. Together with reference TRBV12-5 and TRBJ2-2, the CDR3 gives the full variable domain: DARVTQTPRHKVTEMGQEVTMRCQPILGHNTVFWYRQTMMQGLELLAYFRNRAPLDDSGMPKDRFSAEMPDATLATLKIQPSEPRDSAVYFCASGFGTGVSTGELFFGEGSRLTVL.

The chain employs TRBV4-3 and TRBJ1-6, with TRBD1 matching 7 bases. CDR3 length: 16 residues. Germline V gene lookup returns CDR1 LGHNA and CDR2 YSLEER. Losses at the gene ends were 1 base for V and 7 bases for J; bases not matched to a gene: 7. DNA for the CDR3: TGCGCCAGCAGCCAAGTTCAGCAGGGACAGAATTCACCCCTCCACTTT. This codes for CASSQVQQGQNSPLHF.

This clone has a single count. CDR3 loop: CASSLALGQETQYF. The CDR3 DNA reads as TGTGCCAGCAGTCTAGCATTGGGACAAGAGACCCAGTACTTC. The chain carries TRBV28 and TRBJ2-5; maybe TRBD2 (5 bases). The CDR3 is 14 amino acids. CDR1 and CDR2 (germline): MDHEN, SYDVKM. V lost 5 bases to trimming and J lost 2 bases, with 12 bases between them.

The chain joins TRBV19 to TRBJ1-5; D is undetermined. Germline assignment: CDR1 LNHDA and CDR2 SQIVND (reference sequence). Trimming stripped 6 bases from V and 5 bases from J, with 8 bases between. The CDR3 runs 12 residues. The CDR3 region is CASREGYQPQHF. The DNA for the CDR3 is TGTGCCAGTAGAGAGGGTTATCAGCCCCAGCATTTT. The full variable domain, in which reference TRBV19 and TRBJ1-5 provide the parts outside the CDR3, is DGGITQSPKYLFRKEGQNVTLSCEQNLNHDAMYWYRQDPGQGLRLIYYSQIVNDFQKGDIAEGYSVSREKKESFPLTVTSAQKNPTAFYLCASREGYQPQHFGDGTRLSIL.

The chain joins TRBV27 to TRBJ2-3; perhaps TRBD1 as D (6 bases). The germline gives CDR1 MNHEY, CDR2 SMNVEV (reference sequence). Trimming removed 10 bases at V and 1 base at J, with 18 bases between. The CDR3 totals 15 residues. CDR3: CATLFPRTGTDTQYF. DNA for the CDR3: TGTGCCACCCTTTTCCCGCGGACAGGCACAGATACGCAGTATTTT.

The rearrangement joins TRBV24-1 to TRBJ1-4; unclear D gene. The CDR3 is 16 residues long. Looked up from germline, CDR1 is KGHDR and CDR2 is SFDVKD. The V end lost 7 bases, the J end lost 5 bases, and 19 bases lay between the germline ends. The CDR3 coding sequence is TGTGCCACCAGCCTCGGTCGGTCCTCCTCGAATGAAAAACTGTTTTTT. The encoded protein is CATSLGRSSSNEKLFF.

The V call is TRBV5-1, the J call TRBJ2-3; no definite D call. Germline V gene lookup returns CDR1 SGHRS and CDR2 YFSETQ. The CDR3 is 15 amino acids. Trimming stripped 1 base from V and 1 base from J, with 10 bases between. CDR3 sequence reads: CASSLLSRGTDTQYF. As DNA, the CDR3 is TGCGCCAGCAGCTTGTTATCCCGGGGCACAGATACGCAGTATTTT.

The J gene is TRBJ1-1, the V gene TRBV18, with 10 bases lining up with TRBD1. The CDR3 consists of 14 residues. Unmatched junction bases numbered 5, after V lost 5 bases and J lost 5 bases. The germline V gene encodes CDR1 KGHSH and CDR2 LQKENI. The CDR3 nucleotides read TGTGCCAGCTCATTGGACAGGGGGGGGACTGAAGCTTTCTTT. This codes for CASSLDRGGTEAFF.

This clone has only one observation. The chain carries TRBV28 and TRBJ2-5, with 7 nucleotides matching TRBD1. The junction had 8 bases not matched to a gene; V was cut back by 5 bases and J by 5 bases. The CDR3 is 14 amino acids. Germline values: CDR1 MDHEN, CDR2 SYDVKM. The CDR3 nucleotides read TGTGCCAGCAGTGACAGGGACGTGTGGGAGACCCAGTACTTC. Translating gives CASSDRDVWETQYF.

The V call is TRBV27, the J call TRBJ2-3, with 7 bases that match TRBD1. This CDR3 has 14 amino acids. Germline CDR1 reads MNHEY; CDR2 reads SMNVEV (reference sequence). The ends lost 5 bases at V and 4 bases at J; junction bases unmatched: 6. CDR3 loop: CASSTRQGADTQYF. CDR3 sequence (DNA): TGTGCCAGCAGTACCCGACAGGGAGCAGATACGCAGTATTTT.

The V and J genes are TRBV2 and TRBJ1-5; D is uncertain. This CDR3 is 13 amino acids long. Looked up from germline, CDR1 is SNHLY and CDR2 is FYNNEI. V was trimmed by 7 bases and J by 0 bases, leaving 7 bases between them. CDR3 region: CASTDSSNQPQHF. In DNA form, the CDR3 reads TGTGCCAGCACAGACTCTAGCAATCAGCCCCAGCATTTT.

V gene TRBV4-1 combines with J gene TRBJ2-7; D not resolved. V gave up 5 bases and J gave up 3 bases, with 11 bases separating them. This CDR3 spans 13 amino acids. From germline, CDR1 is MGHRA and CDR2 YSYEKL. The CDR3 DNA follows: TGCGCCAGCAGCTCAATCCCTAACTACGAGCAGTACTTC. Its protein is CASSSIPNYEQYF.

This chain connects TRBV6-6 to TRBJ2-1; 13 nucleotides match TRBD2. J was trimmed by 8 bases and V by 7 bases; bases with no gene match: 11. The germline CDR1 and CDR2 sequences are MNHNY and SVGAGI (reference sequence). This CDR3 contains 16 residues. DNA of the CDR3: TGTGCCAGCACACCCGGGAGGGGACTAGCGGGACATGAGCAGTTCTTC. As protein: CASTPGRGLAGHEQFF.

Of note for this clone: Other nucleotide sequences from this sample produce the same CDR3. The DNA for the CDR3 is TGTGCCAGCGGTGGGGGCGAGACCCAGTACTTC. It specifies CASGGGETQYF. The chain carries TRBV12-3 or TRBV12-4 and TRBJ2-5, with a weak D call TRBD1 (6 bases). The CDR3 consists of 11 residues. With 8 bases removed from V and 5 bases from J, the gap between germline ends came to 9 bases.